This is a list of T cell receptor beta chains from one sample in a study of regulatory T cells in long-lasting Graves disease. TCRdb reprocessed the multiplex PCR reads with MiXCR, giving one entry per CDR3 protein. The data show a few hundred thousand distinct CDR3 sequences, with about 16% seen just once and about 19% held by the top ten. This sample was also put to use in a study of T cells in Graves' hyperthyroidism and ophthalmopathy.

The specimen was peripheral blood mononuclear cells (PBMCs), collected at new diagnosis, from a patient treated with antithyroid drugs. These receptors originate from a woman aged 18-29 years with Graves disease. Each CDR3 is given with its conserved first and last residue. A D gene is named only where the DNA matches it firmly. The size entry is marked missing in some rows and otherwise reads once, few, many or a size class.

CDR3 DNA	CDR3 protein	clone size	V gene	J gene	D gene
TGCGCCAGCAGCCAACGGGGCTCTGGGGCCAACGTCCTGACTTTC	CASSQRGSGANVLTF	many	TRBV5-1	TRBJ2-6	NA
TGTGCCAGCAGCCAAGATAATGCGGGGGGGTCGGAGACCCAGTACTTC	CASSQDNAGGSETQYF	NA	TRBV4-2	TRBJ2-5	TRBD2
TGTGCCTGGAGCAGGGCCCTCTCTGGGGCCAACGTCCTGACTTTC	CAWSRALSGANVLTF	few	TRBV30	TRBJ2-6	NA
TGCAGTGCTAGTGAGCATAGCGGGAAATACACAGATACGCAGTATTTT	CSASEHSGKYTDTQYF	NA	TRBV20-1	TRBJ2-3	TRBD2
TGCAGCGCCGAGGGCCTAAGCTCCTACAATGAGCAGTTCTTC	CSAEGLSSYNEQFF	few	TRBV29-1	TRBJ2-1	NA
TGTGCCAGCAGCGCCGGGGTTGGGGGGACGGGGAATGAGCAGTTCTTC	CASSAGVGGTGNEQFF	many	TRBV9	TRBJ2-1	NA
TGCGCCAGCAGCTTGGTACGGGGAGGGTCCTACAATGAGCAGTTCTTC	CASSLVRGGSYNEQFF	many	TRBV5-1	TRBJ2-1	TRBD2
TGCAGTGCTAGACAGGGAGGTTACCAGCCCCAGCATTTT	CSARQGGYQPQHF	NA	TRBV20-1	TRBJ1-5	NA
TGCGCCAGCAGCAAGACTAAGGATCGGGTCACCTTC	CASSKTKDRVTF	NA	TRBV5-1	TRBJ1-2	NA
TGCGCCAGCAGCCCTAGCGGGAGGGCGGGATACGAGCAGTACTTC	CASSPSGRAGYEQYF	NA	TRBV4-1	TRBJ2-7	TRBD2
TGTGCCTGGAGCAATGGTATAGGCATGAACACTGAAGCTTTCTTT	CAWSNGIGMNTEAFF	many	TRBV30	TRBJ1-1	NA
TGTGCCAGCAGCCAATCTACAACTAATGAAAAACTGTTTTTC	CASSQSTTNEKLFF	many	TRBV3-1	TRBJ1-4	NA
TGTGCCAGCAGCTTAGTGGGACTAGGCACAGATACGCAGTATTTT	CASSLVGLGTDTQYF	many	TRBV7-9	TRBJ2-3	TRBD2
TGCAGTGCTCGCCGGGGCGTGAAATACGAGCAGTACTTC	CSARRGVKYEQYF	many	TRBV20-1	TRBJ2-7	NA
TGTGCCAGCAGTAACGCTAGCGGTTTGGCAGATACGCAGTATTTT	CASSNASGLADTQYF	NA	TRBV14	TRBJ2-3	TRBD2
TGTGCCAGCAGCCACCGACAGGGGCTGCGGAACACCATATATTTT	CASSHRQGLRNTIYF	few	TRBV3-1	TRBJ1-3	TRBD1
TGTGCCAGCGTTCCGGGACAGGGTGTTGTAGCTTTCTTT	CASVPGQGVVAFF	many	TRBV12-3/TRBV12-4	TRBJ1-1	TRBD1
TGTGCCAGCAGAAAAGGACTAGCGGCAGCCTACGAGCAGTACTTC	CASRKGLAAAYEQYF	NA	TRBV6-1	TRBJ2-7	TRBD2
TGTGCCAGCTCACCACGGGTGATCTCTAGCACAGATACGCAGTATTTT	CASSPRVISSTDTQYF	many	TRBV18	TRBJ2-3	NA
TGTGCCAGCAGCTTTCAACGTGGACAGGGAACGCATCAGCCCCAGCATTTT	CASSFQRGQGTHQPQHF	many	TRBV7-9	TRBJ1-5	TRBD1
TGTGCCAGCCGTGTAGCGGGAGGGGATACGCAGTATTTT	CASRVAGGDTQYF	many	TRBV28	TRBJ2-3	TRBD2
TGCAGTGCTAGAGGGTTGCGGGGGGGCCGGACCGGGGAGCTGTTTTTT	CSARGLRGGRTGELFF	many	TRBV20-1	TRBJ2-2	TRBD2
TGCAGCGTGGGACGGCCTAATTCACCCCTCCACTTT	CSVGRPNSPLHF	few	TRBV29-1	TRBJ1-6	NA
TGTGCCAGCAGCCAAGGTCCCCCCGACGAGCAGTACTTC	CASSQGPPDEQYF	NA	TRBV7-9	TRBJ2-7	NA
TGTGCCAGCTGGGGGACAGGGAAGAGGTACGAGCAGTACTTC	CASWGTGKRYEQYF	many	TRBV6-1	TRBJ2-7	TRBD1
TGTGCCAGCAGTGAAGGTGGCAGGGTGAACACTGAAGCTTTCTTT	CASSEGGRVNTEAFF	many	TRBV6-1	TRBJ1-1	NA
TGCGCCAGCAGCTTGGCCTCGGGACAGGCGAATAACTATGGCTACACCTTC	CASSLASGQANNYGYTF	many	TRBV5-1	TRBJ1-2	TRBD1
TGTGCCAGCAGGTATAGCGGGAGGGCCCTCAATGAGCAGTTCTTC	CASRYSGRALNEQFF	once	TRBV11-2	TRBJ2-1	TRBD2
TGCGCCAGCAGCTTGCGAAATCTACAGGGGAGCCCTAGCACAGATACGCAGTATTTT	CASSLRNLQGSPSTDTQYF	many	TRBV5-1	TRBJ2-3	TRBD1
TGCGCCAGCAGCTTGGGGACTAGCGGGAGTACGGCAGATACGCAGTATTTT	CASSLGTSGSTADTQYF	few	TRBV5-1	TRBJ2-3	TRBD2
TGTGCCAGCAGTGAAGCGCTTGGGACAGGAAATCAGCCCCAGCATTTT	CASSEALGTGNQPQHF	NA	TRBV6-1	TRBJ1-5	TRBD1
TGCAGCGCAGCCGGGACAGGTGGAAGGGATTCACCCCTCCACTTT	CSAAGTGGRDSPLHF	many	TRBV29-1	TRBJ1-6	TRBD1
TGTGCCAGCAGCACTTCCCAGGGGCTAGATAGCACAGATACGCAGTATTTT	CASSTSQGLDSTDTQYF	NA	TRBV11-1	TRBJ2-3	NA
TGTGCCAGCAGCCAGGTTCCGGGACTCCAGTTCTTC	CASSQVPGLQFF	NA	TRBV14	TRBJ2-1	NA
TGTGCCAGCAGTGACAGGGGTCAGCCCCAGCATTTT	CASSDRGQPQHF	many	TRBV12-3/TRBV12-4	TRBJ1-5	TRBD1
TGTGCCAGCCTCACTCCCGCTAGCGGGTCCTACAATGAGCAGTTCTTC	CASLTPASGSYNEQFF	many	TRBV28	TRBJ2-1	TRBD2
TGTGCCAGCAGCGTGAAGGACAGCAACACTGAAGCTTTCTTT	CASSVKDSNTEAFF	many	TRBV9	TRBJ1-1	NA
TGCAGTGCTCGGACTCCTCTAGCGGCAACCTACAATGAGCAGTTCTTC	CSARTPLAATYNEQFF	many	TRBV20-1	TRBJ2-1	TRBD2
TGTGCCAGCAGTTTTGATTTCGGCCAGTTTGAGCTGTTTTTT	CASSFDFGQFELFF	few	TRBV12-3/TRBV12-4	TRBJ2-2	NA
TGTGCCAGCAGGTACCAAAACACGTACACTGAAGCTTTCTTT	CASRYQNTYTEAFF	NA	TRBV6-2/TRBV6-3	TRBJ1-1	NA
TGTGCCAGCAGCTTAACGAGCGTGAACACTGAAGCTTTCTTT	CASSLTSVNTEAFF	NA	TRBV7-3	TRBJ1-1	NA
TGCGCCAGCAGCTTGGGGTCTACCACTAGCACCGGGGAGCTGTTTTTT	CASSLGSTTSTGELFF	NA	TRBV5-1	TRBJ2-2	NA
TGTGCCACCAGCCAGACAGGGGAGACGGAGACCCAGTACTTC	CATSQTGETETQYF	NA	TRBV24-1	TRBJ2-5	TRBD1
TGTGCCATCAGTGAGTCCGGGACAGGACGAAACTGGAACTACGAGCAGTACTTC	CAISESGTGRNWNYEQYF	NA	TRBV10-3	TRBJ2-7	TRBD1
TGCGCCAGCAGGACGGGACAGGGGTTCGATACGCAGTATTTT	CASRTGQGFDTQYF	few	TRBV4-1	TRBJ2-3	TRBD1
TGTGCCAGCAGTGAAGGGACTACAGGGGGCCGCGCTGAAGCTTTCTTT	CASSEGTTGGRAEAFF	once	TRBV6-1	TRBJ1-1	TRBD1
TGTGCCAGCAGCCAAGAGTCGAGCCAAATTACCGAGCAGTACTTC	CASSQESSQITEQYF	many	TRBV3-1	TRBJ2-7	NA
TGCGCCAGCAGCCACACGGCTAGCGGAGCCTACGAGCAGTACTTC	CASSHTASGAYEQYF	many	TRBV4-1	TRBJ2-7	TRBD2